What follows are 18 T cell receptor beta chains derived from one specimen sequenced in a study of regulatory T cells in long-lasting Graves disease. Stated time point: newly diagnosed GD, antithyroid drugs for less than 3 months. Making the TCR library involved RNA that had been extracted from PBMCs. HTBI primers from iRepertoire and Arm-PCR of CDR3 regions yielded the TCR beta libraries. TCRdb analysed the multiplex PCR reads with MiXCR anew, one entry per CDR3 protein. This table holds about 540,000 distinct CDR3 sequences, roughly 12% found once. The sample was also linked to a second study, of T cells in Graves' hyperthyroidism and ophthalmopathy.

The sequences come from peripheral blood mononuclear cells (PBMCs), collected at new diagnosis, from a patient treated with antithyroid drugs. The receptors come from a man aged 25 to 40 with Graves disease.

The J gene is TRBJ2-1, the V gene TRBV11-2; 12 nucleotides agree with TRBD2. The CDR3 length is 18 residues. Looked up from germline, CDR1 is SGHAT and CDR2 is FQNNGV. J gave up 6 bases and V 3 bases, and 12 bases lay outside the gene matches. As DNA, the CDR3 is TGTGCCAGCAGCTTTGGACAGGGCGGACTAGCGGGAAGCAATGAGCAGTTCTTC. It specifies CASSFGQGGLAGSNEQFF.

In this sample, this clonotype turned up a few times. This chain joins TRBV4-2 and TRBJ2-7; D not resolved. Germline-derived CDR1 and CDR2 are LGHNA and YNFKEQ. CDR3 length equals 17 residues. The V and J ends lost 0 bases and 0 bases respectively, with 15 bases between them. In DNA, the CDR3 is TGTGCCAGCAGCCAAGAATTCGGTAGCCTAATCTCCTACGAGCAGTACTTC. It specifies CASSQEFGSLISYEQYF.

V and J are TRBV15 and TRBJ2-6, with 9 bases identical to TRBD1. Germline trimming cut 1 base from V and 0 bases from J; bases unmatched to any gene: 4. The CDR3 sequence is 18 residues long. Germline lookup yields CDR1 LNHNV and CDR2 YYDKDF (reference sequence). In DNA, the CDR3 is TGTGCCACCAGCAGAGGGGACAGGGTTTCCTCTGGGGCCAACGTCCTGACTTTC. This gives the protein CATSRGDRVSSGANVLTF.

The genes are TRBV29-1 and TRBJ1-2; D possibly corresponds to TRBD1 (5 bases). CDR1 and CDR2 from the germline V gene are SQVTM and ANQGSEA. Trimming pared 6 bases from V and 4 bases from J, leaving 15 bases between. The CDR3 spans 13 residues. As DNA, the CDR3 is TGCAGCGTCCCTCCACGGGGCGGCTATGGCTACACCTTC. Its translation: CSVPPRGGYGYTF.

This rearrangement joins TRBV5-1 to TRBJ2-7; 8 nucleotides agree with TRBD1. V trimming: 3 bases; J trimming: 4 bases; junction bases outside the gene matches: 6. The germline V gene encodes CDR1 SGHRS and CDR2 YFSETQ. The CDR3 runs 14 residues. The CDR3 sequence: CASSWGTGLYEQYF. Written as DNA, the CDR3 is TGCGCCAGCAGCTGGGGGACAGGACTATACGAGCAGTACTTC. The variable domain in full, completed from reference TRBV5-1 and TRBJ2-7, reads KAGVTQTPRYLIKTRGQQVTLSCSPISGHRSVSWYQQTPGQGLQFLFEYFSETQRNKGNFPGRFSGRQFSNSRSEMNVSTLELGDSALYLCASSWGTGLYEQYFGPGTRLTVT.

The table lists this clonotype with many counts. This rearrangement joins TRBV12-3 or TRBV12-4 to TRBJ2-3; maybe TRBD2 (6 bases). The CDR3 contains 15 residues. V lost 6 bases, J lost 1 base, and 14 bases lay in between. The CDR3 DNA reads TGTGCCAGCAGCCGAGATGGGACTCGCACAGATACGCAGTATTTT. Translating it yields CASSRDGTRTDTQYF.

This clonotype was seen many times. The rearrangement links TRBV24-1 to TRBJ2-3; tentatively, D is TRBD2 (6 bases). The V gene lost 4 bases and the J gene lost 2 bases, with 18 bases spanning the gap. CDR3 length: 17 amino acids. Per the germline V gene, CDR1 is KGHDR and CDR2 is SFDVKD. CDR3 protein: CATSDSGLSGDTDTQYF. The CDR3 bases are TGTGCCACCAGTGACTCCGGACTTAGCGGTGACACAGATACGCAGTATTTT.

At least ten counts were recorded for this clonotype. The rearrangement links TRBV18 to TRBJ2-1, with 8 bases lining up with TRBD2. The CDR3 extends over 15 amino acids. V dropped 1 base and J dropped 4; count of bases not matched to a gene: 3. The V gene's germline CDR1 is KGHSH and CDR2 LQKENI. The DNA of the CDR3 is TGTGCCAGCTCACCACAGGCTAGCGGGTACAATGAGCAGTTCTTC. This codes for CASSPQASGYNEQFF.

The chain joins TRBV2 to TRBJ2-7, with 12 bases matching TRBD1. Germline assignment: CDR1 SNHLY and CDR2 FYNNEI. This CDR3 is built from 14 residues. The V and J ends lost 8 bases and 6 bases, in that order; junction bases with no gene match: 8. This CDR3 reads CASSGTGGSVEQYF. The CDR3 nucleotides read TGTGCCAGCTCCGGGACAGGGGGCTCGGTCGAGCAGTACTTC.

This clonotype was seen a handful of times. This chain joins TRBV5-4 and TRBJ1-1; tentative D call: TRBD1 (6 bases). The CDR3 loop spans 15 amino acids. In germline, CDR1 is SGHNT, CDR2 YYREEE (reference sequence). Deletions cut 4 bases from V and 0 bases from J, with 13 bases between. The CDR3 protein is CASSPQQGMNTEAFF. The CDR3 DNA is TGTGCCAGCAGCCCCCAGCAGGGGATGAACACTGAAGCTTTCTTT.

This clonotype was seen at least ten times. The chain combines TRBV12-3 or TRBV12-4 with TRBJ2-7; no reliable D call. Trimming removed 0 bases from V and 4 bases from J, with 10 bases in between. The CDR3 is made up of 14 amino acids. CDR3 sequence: CASSLARPSYEQYF. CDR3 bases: TGTGCCAGCAGTTTAGCGCGCCCATCTTACGAGCAGTACTTC.

The CDR3 is CASSLTGQVAGELFF. For the CDR3, the DNA is TGCGCCAGCAGCTTGACCGGACAGGTTGCCGGGGAGCTGTTTTTT. The V gene is TRBV5-1, the J gene TRBJ2-2; TRBD1 matches 7 bases. This CDR3 is 15 amino acids long. Germline values: CDR1 SGHRS, CDR2 YFSETQ. The trim removed 1 base at V and 6 bases at J, leaving 6 bases unmatched.

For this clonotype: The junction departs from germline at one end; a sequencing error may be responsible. The CDR3 loop is CASSTRDAASTDTRYF. In DNA, the CDR3 is TGTGCCAGCAGCACGCGGGATGCTGCTAGCACAGATACGCGGTATTTT. The V gene is TRBV9, the J gene TRBJ2-3; maybe TRBD2 (6 bases). CDR3 length: 16 residues. The germline V gene encodes CDR1 SGDLS and CDR2 YYNGEE.

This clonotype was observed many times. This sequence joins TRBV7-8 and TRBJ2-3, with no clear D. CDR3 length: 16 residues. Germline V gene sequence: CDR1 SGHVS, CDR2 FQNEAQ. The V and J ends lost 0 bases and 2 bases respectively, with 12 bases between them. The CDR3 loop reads CASSLAGRTITDTQYF. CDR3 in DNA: TGTGCCAGCAGCTTAGCCGGACGCACTATCACAGATACGCAGTATTTT.

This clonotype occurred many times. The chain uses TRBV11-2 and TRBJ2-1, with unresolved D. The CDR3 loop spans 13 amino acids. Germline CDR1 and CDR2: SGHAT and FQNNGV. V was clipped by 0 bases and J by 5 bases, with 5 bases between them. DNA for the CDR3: TGTGCCAGCAGCTTAGACTCGGACAATGAGCAGTTCTTC. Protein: CASSLDSDNEQFF.

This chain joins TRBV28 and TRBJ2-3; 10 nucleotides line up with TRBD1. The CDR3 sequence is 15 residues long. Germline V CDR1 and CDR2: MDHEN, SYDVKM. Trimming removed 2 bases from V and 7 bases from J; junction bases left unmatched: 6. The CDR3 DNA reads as TGTGCCAGCAGTTTAGGCGGACAGGGGGTATATACGCAGTATTTT. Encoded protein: CASSLGGQGVYTQYF.

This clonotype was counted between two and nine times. The CDR3 region has the DNA TGTGCCAGCAGCTTAGCGCGGGATCTCTCTGGGGCCAACGTCCTGACTTTC. Protein product: CASSLARDLSGANVLTF. The chain has TRBV7-9 and TRBJ2-6; weak D call: TRBD2 (6 bases). Germline V gene lookup returns CDR1 SEHNR and CDR2 FQNEAQ (reference sequence). V was clipped by 0 bases and J by 0 bases, with 9 bases between them. The CDR3 extends over 17 amino acids.

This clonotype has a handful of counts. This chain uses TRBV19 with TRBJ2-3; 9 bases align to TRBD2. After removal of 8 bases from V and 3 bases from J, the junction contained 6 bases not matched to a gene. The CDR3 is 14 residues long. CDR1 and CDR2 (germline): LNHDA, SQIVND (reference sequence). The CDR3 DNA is TGTGCCAGTGTTGACAGCGGGAGGACAGATACGCAGTATTTT. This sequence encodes CASVDSGRTDTQYF.